These 25 T cell receptor beta chains share one sample of origin, sequenced in a study of tumor and adjacent non-tumor tissue in lung cancer. No cell sorting was done before RNA was extracted from the tissue. The library came from three nested PCR rounds adapted from ARM-PCR protocols. Via MiXCR, TCRdb re-called the multiplex PCR reads, giving one row per CDR3 protein. This sample has about 80,000 distinct CDR3 sequences; roughly 76% occur once, and the top ten carry about 14%. Source material: lung tumor tissue. The receptors were sampled from a woman between 45 and 65 years old with non-small cell lung cancer.

Comment on this clonotype: A junction boundary mismatches the germline segment, possibly from a read error. The genes are TRBV6-2 or TRBV6-3 and TRBJ1-1, with D tentatively TRBD1 (6 bases). Per germline, CDR1 MNHEY and CDR2 SVGEGT. The length of the CDR3 is 15 residues. The CDR3 DNA follows: TGTGCCAGCAGTTGGAGGACAGTGGGCAACACTGAAGCTATCTTT. Translating it yields CASSWRTVGNTEAIF.

A remark on this clonotype: This likely comes from a read error, as the CDR3 has no conserved phenylalanine or tryptophan at its end. This chain connects TRBV29-1 to TRBJ2-1; D might be TRBD1 (6 bases). The length of the CDR3 is 16 residues. Germline CDR1 SQVTM, CDR2 ANQGSEA. Trimming shortened V by 8 bases and J by 7 bases, and 27 bases separated the two germline ends. The CDR3: CSSNAGKEGGNNEQFS. DNA of the CDR3: TGCAGCTCTAATGCCGGGAAGGAAGGGGGAAATAATGAGCAGTTCTCC.

A remark on this clonotype: One end of the junction fails to match germline, which may point to a read error. This chain joins TRBV4-1 and TRBJ2-5; 8 positions match TRBD1. Germline V gene lookup returns CDR1 MGHRA and CDR2 YSYEKL. The CDR3 spans 14 residues. The CDR3, as DNA: TGCGCCTGCAGCCAAATTGGACAGGGAGAGACCCAGAACTTC. This encodes CACSQIGQGETQNF.

A note on this clonotype: Its ends do not fully match the called genes, so a read error is possible. This chain connects TRBV12-3 or TRBV12-4 to TRBJ2-1, with a possible D match to TRBD2 (6 bases). There are 17 residues in the CDR3. CDR3 region: CANSLTSASASYNEQFF. CDR3 DNA: TGTGCCAACAGTTTAACTTCGGCTAGCGCATCCTACAATGAGCAGTTCTTC.

The gene calls are TRBV5-6 and TRBJ2-3; unclear D gene. This CDR3 is built from 14 residues. Germline V gene data show CDR1 as SGHDT and CDR2 as YYEEEE. The CDR3 is CLSNLSGRTDTQYF. Here the CDR3 DNA reads TGTCTCAGCAACTTGAGTGGCAGAACAGATACGCAGTATTTT.

As concerns this clonotype: One end of the junction is discordant with germline, which a read error may explain. The chain uses TRBV15 and TRBJ2-7, with TRBD1 matching 9 bases. Germline lookup yields CDR1 LNHNV and CDR2 YYDKDF (reference sequence). The length of the CDR3 is 13 residues. CDR3 in DNA: TGTCCCACCAGCAGAGATAGGGGTAGGGACAGGGTCTTC. The encoded protein is CPTSRDRGRDRVF. Combining the CDR3 with reference TRBV15 and TRBJ2-7 gives the whole variable domain DAMVIQNPRYQVTQFGKPVTLSCSQTLNHNVMYWYQQKSSQAPKLLFHYYDKDFNNEADTPDNFQSRRPNTSFCFLDIRSPGLGDTAMYLCPTSRDRGRDRVFGPGTRLTVT.

The sample holds one count of this clonotype. Because it lacks the conserved phenylalanine or tryptophan at the end, this CDR3 is likely a read error. The chain uses TRBV6-5 and TRBJ2-5; no definite D call. The V gene's germline CDR1 is MNHEY and CDR2 SVGAGI. Trimming took 8 bases from V and 4 from J, leaving 11 bases between them. The CDR3 covers 12 residues. The CDR3 spells CASGCTSETQYL. As DNA, the CDR3 is TGTGCCAGCGGTTGCACCTCAGAGACCCAGTACTTG.

The chain joins TRBV28 to TRBJ2-1; 8 bases fit TRBD2. The J segment lost 12 bases and the V segment lost 6 bases, leaving 16 bases of the junction unmatched. From germline, CDR1 is MDHEN and CDR2 SYDVKM. CDR3 length: 15 amino acids. The CDR3 coding sequence is TGTGCCAGCAGCATTAGCGGGATCGGAGCTGGGGCGCAGTTCTTC. As protein: CASSISGIGAGAQFF. The whole variable domain, filled in from reference TRBV28 and TRBJ2-1, reads DVKVTQSSRYLVKRTGEKVFLECVQDMDHENMFWYRQDPGLGLRLIYFSYDVKMKEKGDIPEGYSVSREKKERFSLILESASTNQTSMYLCASSISGIGAGAQFFGPGTRLTVL.

Sample share makes this clonotype medium-sized. The rearrangement joins TRBV20-1 to TRBJ2-7; 7 bases line up with TRBD1. Germline V lookup: CDR1 DFQATT, CDR2 SNEGSKA (reference sequence). This CDR3 has 12 amino acids. J gave up 7 bases and V 6 bases, and 9 bases lay outside the gene matches. The CDR3 region is CSATGQVKEQYF. CDR3 nucleotide sequence: TGCAGTGCCACCGGACAGGTGAAGGAGCAGTACTTC.

Remarks on this clonotype: One end of the junction varies from germline; a read error may be responsible. The V gene is TRBV20-1, the J gene TRBJ2-1, with TRBD1 matching over 9 bases. Germline assignment: CDR1 DFQATT and CDR2 SNEGSKA (reference sequence). The CDR3 has 16 amino acids. CDR3 region: CSARDQGTGIDNEHFF. Here the CDR3 DNA reads TGCAGTGCTAGAGATCAGGGGACAGGGATCGACAATGAGCATTTCTTC.

Notes on this clonotype: Germline is not matched at one junction end, which may reflect a read error. CDR3 nucleotides: TGTGCCGGCAGCTTGTTGACAGGGGGCTTGGATGAGCAGTTCTTC. Encoded protein: CAGSLLTGGLDEQFF. V usage is TRBV5-8 and J usage is TRBJ2-1, with TRBD1 matching 10 bases. Germline CDR1 SGHTS, CDR2 YDEGEE. This CDR3 has 15 amino acids.

Concerning this clonotype itself: The junction shows a germline mismatch at one end, possibly a read error. This chain joins TRBV11-2 and TRBJ2-1; a weak D match, TRBD2 (6 bases). The CDR3 has 15 amino acids. Germline CDR1 SGHAT, CDR2 FQNNGV. The CDR3 coding sequence is TGTGCCAACAGCGCGGGGCATAGCACTTACAATGAGCAGTTCTTC. Encoded protein: CANSAGHSTYNEQFF.

As to this clonotype: This may arise from a read error, as a much more abundant clone is one base away. The J gene is TRBJ2-3, the V gene TRBV7-2, with D perhaps TRBD2 (6 bases). The CDR3 runs to 14 residues. Germline V gives CDR1 SGHTA, CDR2 FQGNSA. CDR3 amino acids: CASSPTTSIDTQYF. In DNA, the CDR3 is TGTGCCAGCAGCCCAACCACTAGCATAGATACGCAGTATTTT. The full variable domain, in which reference TRBV7-2 and TRBJ2-3 provide the parts outside the CDR3, is GAGVSQSPSNKVTEKGKDVELRCDPISGHTALYWYRQSLGQGLEFLIYFQGNSAPDKSGLPSDRFSAERTGGSVSTLTIQRTQQEDSAVYLCASSPTTSIDTQYFGPGTRLTVL.

The chain employs TRBV14 and TRBJ1-2; no firm D call. There are 13 residues in the CDR3. Trimming cost V 7 bases and J 2 bases, with 11 bases left between them. Germline V gene sequence: CDR1 SGHDN, CDR2 FVKESK. CDR3 DNA sequence: TGTGCCAGCAACCATGATAGAAACTATGGCTACACCTTC. It specifies CASNHDRNYGYTF.

Points on this clonotype: The junction departs from germline at one end; a sequencing error may be responsible. The chain is built from TRBV7-3 and TRBJ2-1, with 7 bases aligning to TRBD1. CDR1 is SGHTA and CDR2 is FQGTGA in the germline V gene. This CDR3 region has 13 residues. CDR3 protein: CASSQGVNNKQFF. CDR3 in DNA: TGTGCCAGCAGTCAGGGGGTCAACAATAAGCAGTTCTTC. Filled out from reference TRBV7-3 and TRBJ2-1, the complete variable domain reads GAGVSQTPSNKVTEKGKYVELRCDPISGHTALYWYRQSLGQGPEFLIYFQGTGAADDSGLPNDRFFAVRPEGSVSTLKIQRTERGDSAVYLCASSQGVNNKQFFGPGTRLTVL.

Regarding this clonotype: A read error is possible here, since a much larger clone lies one base away. V usage is TRBV7-3 and J usage is TRBJ2-6, with TRBD1 as a possible D gene (5 bases). CDR1 and CDR2 from the germline V gene are SGHTA and FQGTGA. Deletions cut 10 bases from V and 0 bases from J, with 16 bases between. This CDR3 comprises 16 residues. The CDR3 is CANRPDGDSGANVLTF. The CDR3 DNA reads as TGTGCCAACAGGCCGGACGGAGACTCTGGGGCCAACGTCCTGACTTTC.

This clonotype was found once. Sequence at one end of the junction differs from germline and may be a read error. The chain employs TRBV4-2 and TRBJ2-7; D is perhaps TRBD2 (5 bases). From germline, CDR1 is LGHNA and CDR2 YNFKEQ. This CDR3 has 13 amino acids. This CDR3 is CANSGQAGYEQYF. The CDR3 nucleotides read TGTGCCAACAGCGGCCAGGCAGGCTACGAGCAGTACTTC.

In this sample, this clonotype turned up once. This may be a read error, as it is one base from a much larger clone. CDR3 amino acids: CASSLAGLNERFF. The CDR3 DNA is TGTGCCAGCAGTTTAGCGGGATTAAATGAGCGGTTCTTC. The chain carries TRBV28 and TRBJ2-1, with TRBD2 as a possible D gene (6 bases). Germline V gives CDR1 MDHEN, CDR2 SYDVKM. The CDR3 is 13 residues long.

A word on this clonotype: Relative to the germline gene, one junction end is altered; a read error may explain this. This chain connects TRBV20-1 to TRBJ2-3, with D maybe TRBD2 (6 bases). The CDR3 consists of 13 residues. Germline values: CDR1 DFQATT, CDR2 SNEGSKA (reference sequence). CDR3 protein: CSTRGGAVNTKYF. The CDR3 region has the DNA TGCAGTACGCGAGGCGGGGCAGTAAATACGAAGTATTTT.

Details on this clonotype: Germline is not matched at one junction end, which may reflect a read error. The J gene is TRBJ2-3, the V gene TRBV20-1; D uncertain. CDR3 length: 12 amino acids. Germline CDR1 is DFQATT and CDR2 is SNEGSKA (reference sequence). CDR3 region: CSAPDTTDTQYF. The CDR3 nucleotides are TGTAGTGCTCCCGACACCACAGATACGCAGTATTTT.

Notes on this clonotype: At one boundary the junction diverges from the germline segment, which might be a read error. This sequence joins TRBV10-3 and TRBJ2-2; D is possibly TRBD1 or TRBD2 (5 bases each). CDR1 and CDR2 from the germline V gene are ENHRY and SYGVKD. The CDR3 spans 10 residues. This CDR3 is CTIGAGELFF. CDR3 coding DNA: TGTACCATCGGGGCCGGGGAGCTCTTTTTT.

Regarding this clonotype: One end of the junction is discordant with germline, which a read error may explain. The chain combines TRBV28 with TRBJ2-7; D is uncertain. CDR1 and CDR2 (germline): MDHEN, SYDVKM. The CDR3 contains 13 residues. The DNA of the CDR3 is TGTCCCAGCAGTTTCGCATGGCGCTACGAGCAGTACTTC. It is translated as CPSSFAWRYEQYF.

The genes are TRBV11-2 and TRBJ1-1, with D unclear. The CDR3 runs to 12 residues. Between the trimmed V and J ends, which lost 9 bases and 7 bases, there was a span of 15 bases. Germline loops: CDR1 SGHAT, CDR2 FQNNGV. This CDR3 reads CASTRRHSEAFF. CDR3 sequence (DNA): TGTGCCAGTACCCGAAGACACAGTGAAGCTTTCTTT.

For this clonotype: An end of the junction differs from the germline gene, which may be a read error. J is TRBJ2-7 and V is TRBV6-6, with D unresolved. The J call may be incorrect, as the DNA end agrees better with TRBJ2-1. The CDR3 length is 12 residues. Germline V gives CDR1 MNHNY, CDR2 SVGAGI (reference sequence). The CDR3 is CASSYRLYEQFF. In DNA form, the CDR3 reads TGTGCCAGTAGTTACCGACTTTACGAGCAGTTCTTC.

In regard to this clonotype: One end of the junction does not line up with germline, which may come from a read error. V and J are TRBV4-1 and TRBJ1-1; 7 bases fit TRBD1. Germline V gene sequence: CDR1 MGHRA, CDR2 YSYEKL. CDR3 length: 13 residues. Here the CDR3 reads CASRRQGRTEVFF. CDR3 bases: TGCGCCAGCCGCCGACAGGGCCGGACTGAAGTTTTCTTT.